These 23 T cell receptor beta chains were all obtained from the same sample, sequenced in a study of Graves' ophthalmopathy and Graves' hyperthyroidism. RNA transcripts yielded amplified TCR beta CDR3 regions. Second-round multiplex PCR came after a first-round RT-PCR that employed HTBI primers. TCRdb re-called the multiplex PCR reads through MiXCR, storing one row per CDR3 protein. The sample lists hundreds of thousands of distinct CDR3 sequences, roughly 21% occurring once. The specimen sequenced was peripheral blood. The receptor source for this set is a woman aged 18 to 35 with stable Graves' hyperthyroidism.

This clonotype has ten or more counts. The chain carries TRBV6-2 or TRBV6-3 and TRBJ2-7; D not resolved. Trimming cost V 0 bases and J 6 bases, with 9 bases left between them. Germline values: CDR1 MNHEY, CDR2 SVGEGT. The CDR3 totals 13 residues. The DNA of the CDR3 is TGTGCCAGCAGTTACTCCGAAGGGATCGAGCAGTACTTC. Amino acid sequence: CASSYSEGIEQYF.

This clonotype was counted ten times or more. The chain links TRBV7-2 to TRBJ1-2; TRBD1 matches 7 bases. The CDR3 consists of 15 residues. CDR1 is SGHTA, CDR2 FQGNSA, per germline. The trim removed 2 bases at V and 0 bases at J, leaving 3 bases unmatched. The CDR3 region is CASSLTGTANYGYTF. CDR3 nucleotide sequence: TGTGCCAGCAGCTTAACCGGGACAGCTAACTATGGCTACACCTTC.

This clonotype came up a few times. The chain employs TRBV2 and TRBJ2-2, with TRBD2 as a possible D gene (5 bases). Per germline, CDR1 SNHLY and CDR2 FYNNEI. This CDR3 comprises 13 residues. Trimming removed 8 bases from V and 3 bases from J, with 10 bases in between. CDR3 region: CASGRTYTGELFF. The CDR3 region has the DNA TGTGCCAGCGGGCGGACTTACACCGGGGAGCTGTTTTTT.

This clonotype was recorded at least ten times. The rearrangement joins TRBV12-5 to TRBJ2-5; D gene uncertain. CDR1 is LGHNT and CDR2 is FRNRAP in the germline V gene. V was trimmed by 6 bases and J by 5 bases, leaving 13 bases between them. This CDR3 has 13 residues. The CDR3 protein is CASGRGRVETQYF. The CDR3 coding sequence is TGTGCTAGTGGAAGAGGACGCGTCGAGACCCAGTACTTC.

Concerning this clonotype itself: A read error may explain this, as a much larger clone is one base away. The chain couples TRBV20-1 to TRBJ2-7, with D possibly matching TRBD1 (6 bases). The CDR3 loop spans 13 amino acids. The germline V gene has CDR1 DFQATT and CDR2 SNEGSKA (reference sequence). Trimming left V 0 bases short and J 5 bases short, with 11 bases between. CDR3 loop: CSARDFGGDEQYF. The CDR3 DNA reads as TGCAGTGCTAGAGATTTTGGGGGCGACGAGCAGTACTTC.

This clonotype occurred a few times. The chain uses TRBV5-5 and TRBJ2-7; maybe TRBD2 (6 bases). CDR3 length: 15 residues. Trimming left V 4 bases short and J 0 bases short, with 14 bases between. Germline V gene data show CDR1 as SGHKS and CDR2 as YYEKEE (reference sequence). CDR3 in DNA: TGTGCCAGCAGCGGAATCGGAGGGCCCTCCTACGAGCAGTACTTC. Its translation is CASSGIGGPSYEQYF.

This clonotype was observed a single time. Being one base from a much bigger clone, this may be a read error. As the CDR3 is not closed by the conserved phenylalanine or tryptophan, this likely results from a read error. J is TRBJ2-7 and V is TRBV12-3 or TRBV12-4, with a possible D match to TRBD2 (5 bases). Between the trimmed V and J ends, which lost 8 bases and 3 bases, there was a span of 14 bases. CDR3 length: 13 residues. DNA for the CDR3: TGTGCCAGCGGGAGAGGGTACGGCTACGAGCAGTACCTC. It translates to CASGRGYGYEQYL.

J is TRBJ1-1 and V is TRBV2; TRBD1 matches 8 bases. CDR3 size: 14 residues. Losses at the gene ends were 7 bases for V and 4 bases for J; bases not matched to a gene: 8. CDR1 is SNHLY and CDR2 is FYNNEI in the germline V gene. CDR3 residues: CASNPTGVGTEAFF. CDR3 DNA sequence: TGTGCCAGCAACCCGACAGGGGTCGGCACTGAAGCTTTCTTT. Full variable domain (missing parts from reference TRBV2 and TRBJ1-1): EPEVTQTPSHQVTQMGQEVILRCVPISNHLYFYWYRQILGQKVEFLVSFYNNEISEKSEIFDDQFSVERPDGSNFTLKIRSTKLEDSAMYFCASNPTGVGTEAFFGQGTRLTVV.

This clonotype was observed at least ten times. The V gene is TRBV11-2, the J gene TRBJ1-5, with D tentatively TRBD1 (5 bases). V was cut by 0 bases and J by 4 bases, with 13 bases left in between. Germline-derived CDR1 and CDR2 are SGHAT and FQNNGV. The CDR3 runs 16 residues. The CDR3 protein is CASSLDGAIGNQPQHF. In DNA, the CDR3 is TGTGCCAGCAGCTTAGATGGGGCCATTGGTAATCAGCCCCAGCATTTT.

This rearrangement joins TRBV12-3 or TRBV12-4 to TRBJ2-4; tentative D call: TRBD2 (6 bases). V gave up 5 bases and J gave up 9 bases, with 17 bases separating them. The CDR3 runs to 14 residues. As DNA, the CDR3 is TGTGCCAGCAGTCCCCCCCGGGACTCGCCCATTCAGTACTTC. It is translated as CASSPPRDSPIQYF.

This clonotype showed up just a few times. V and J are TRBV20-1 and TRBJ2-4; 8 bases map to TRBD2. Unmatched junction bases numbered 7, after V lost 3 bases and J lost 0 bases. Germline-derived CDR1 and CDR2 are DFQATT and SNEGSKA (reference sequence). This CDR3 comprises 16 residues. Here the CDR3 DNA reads TGCAGTGCTAGGGCGGGGGGAAGCCTAGCCAAAAACATTCAGTACTTC. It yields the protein CSARAGGSLAKNIQYF.

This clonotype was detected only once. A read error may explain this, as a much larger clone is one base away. CDR3 nucleotides: TGTGCCTGGAAGGACAGTAGCAATCAGCCCCAGCATTTT. This gives the protein CAWKDSSNQPQHF. The rearrangement links TRBV30 to TRBJ1-5; D might be TRBD1 (6 bases). Per germline, CDR1 GTSNPN and CDR2 SVGIG (reference sequence). The CDR3 has 13 residues. Deletions cut 4 bases from V and 0 bases from J, with 7 bases between.

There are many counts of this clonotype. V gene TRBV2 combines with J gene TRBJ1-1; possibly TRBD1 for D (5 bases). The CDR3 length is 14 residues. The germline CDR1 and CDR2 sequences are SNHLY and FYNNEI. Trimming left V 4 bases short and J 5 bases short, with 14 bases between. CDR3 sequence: CASSGGHFFTEAFF. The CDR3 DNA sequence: TGTGCCAGCAGTGGAGGACACTTTTTTACTGAAGCTTTCTTT.

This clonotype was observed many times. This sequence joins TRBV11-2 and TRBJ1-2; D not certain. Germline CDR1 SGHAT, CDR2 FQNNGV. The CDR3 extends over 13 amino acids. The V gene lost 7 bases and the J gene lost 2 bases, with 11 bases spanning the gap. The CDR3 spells CASNLSVNYGYTF. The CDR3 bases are TGTGCCAGCAACCTATCAGTAAACTATGGCTACACCTTC. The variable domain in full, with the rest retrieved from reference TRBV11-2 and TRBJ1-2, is EAGVAQSPRYKIIEKRQSVAFWCNPISGHATLYWYQQILGQGPKLLIQFQNNGVVDDSQLPKDRFSAERLKGVDSTLKIQPAKLEDSAVYLCASNLSVNYGYTFGSGTRLTVV.

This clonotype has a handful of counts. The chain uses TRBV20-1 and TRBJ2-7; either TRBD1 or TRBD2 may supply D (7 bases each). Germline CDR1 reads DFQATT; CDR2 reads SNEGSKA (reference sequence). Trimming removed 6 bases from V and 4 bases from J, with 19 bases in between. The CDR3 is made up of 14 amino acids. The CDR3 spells CSAIPIQGGYEQYF. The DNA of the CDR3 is TGCAGTGCCATCCCTATCCAGGGGGGGTACGAGCAGTACTTC.

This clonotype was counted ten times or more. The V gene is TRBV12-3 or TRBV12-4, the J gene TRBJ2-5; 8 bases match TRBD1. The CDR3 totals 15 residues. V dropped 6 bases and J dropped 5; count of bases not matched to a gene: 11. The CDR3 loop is CASSPPDRGGETQYF. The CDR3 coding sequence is TGTGCCAGCAGCCCCCCAGACAGGGGCGGGGAGACCCAGTACTTC.

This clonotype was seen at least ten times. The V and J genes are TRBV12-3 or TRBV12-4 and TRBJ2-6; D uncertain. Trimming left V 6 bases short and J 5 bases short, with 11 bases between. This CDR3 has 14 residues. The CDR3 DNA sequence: TGTGCCAGCAGCATTCCCCGGCGGGCCAACGTCCTGACTTTC. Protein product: CASSIPRRANVLTF.

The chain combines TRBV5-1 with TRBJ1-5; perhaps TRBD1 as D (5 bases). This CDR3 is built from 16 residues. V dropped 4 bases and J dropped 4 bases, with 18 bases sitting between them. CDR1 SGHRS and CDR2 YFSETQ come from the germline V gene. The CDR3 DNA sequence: TGCGCCAGCAGCCCAGGGATTGGGGGAGTTAATCAGCCCCAGCATTTT. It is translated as CASSPGIGGVNQPQHF.

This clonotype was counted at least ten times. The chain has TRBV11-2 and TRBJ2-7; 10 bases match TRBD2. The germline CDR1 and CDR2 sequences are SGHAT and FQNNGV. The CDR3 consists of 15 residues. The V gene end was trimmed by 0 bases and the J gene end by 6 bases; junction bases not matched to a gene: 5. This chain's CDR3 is CASSLDPAGGREQYF. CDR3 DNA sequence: TGTGCCAGCAGCTTAGATCCAGCGGGGGGGCGCGAGCAGTACTTC.

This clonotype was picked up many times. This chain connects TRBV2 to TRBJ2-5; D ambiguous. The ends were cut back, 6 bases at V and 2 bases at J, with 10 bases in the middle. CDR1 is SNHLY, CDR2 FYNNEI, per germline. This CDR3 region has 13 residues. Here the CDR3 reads CASRPTPQETQYF. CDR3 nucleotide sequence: TGTGCCAGCAGGCCGACTCCACAAGAGACCCAGTACTTC.

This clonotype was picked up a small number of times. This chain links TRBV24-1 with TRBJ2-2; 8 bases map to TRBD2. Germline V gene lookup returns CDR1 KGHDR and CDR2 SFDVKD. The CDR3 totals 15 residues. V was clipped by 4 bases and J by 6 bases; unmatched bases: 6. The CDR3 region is CATSDQRERSGELFF. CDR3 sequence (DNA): TGTGCCACCAGTGACCAGCGGGAGAGATCCGGGGAGCTGTTTTTT.

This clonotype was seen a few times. CDR3 DNA sequence: TGCGCCAGCAGCTTGTCCGTGAACTATGGCTACACCTTC. Amino acids: CASSLSVNYGYTF. This sequence joins TRBV5-1 and TRBJ1-2; no definite D call. The CDR3 covers 13 residues. Germline V gene sequence: CDR1 SGHRS, CDR2 YFSETQ. V lost 1 base and J 2 bases, leaving 6 bases between the germline ends.

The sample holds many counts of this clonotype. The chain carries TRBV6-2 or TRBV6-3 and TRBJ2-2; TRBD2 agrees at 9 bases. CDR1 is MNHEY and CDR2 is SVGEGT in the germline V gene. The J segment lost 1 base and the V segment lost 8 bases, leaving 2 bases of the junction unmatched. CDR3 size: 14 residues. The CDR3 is CASRAGGNTGELFF. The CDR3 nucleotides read TGTGCCAGCCGAGCGGGAGGGAACACCGGGGAGCTGTTTTTT.